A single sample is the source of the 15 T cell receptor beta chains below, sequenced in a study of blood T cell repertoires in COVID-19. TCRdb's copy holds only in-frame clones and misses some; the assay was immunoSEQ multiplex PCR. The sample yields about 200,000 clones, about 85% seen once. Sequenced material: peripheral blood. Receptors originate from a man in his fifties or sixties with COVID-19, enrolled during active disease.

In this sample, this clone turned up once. The CDR3 DNA is TGTGCCAGCTCAGACAACACCTACGAGCAGTACTTC. It is translated as CASSDNTYEQYF. This chain joins TRBV18 and TRBJ2-7; D call uncertain. Germline loops: CDR1 KGHSH, CDR2 LQKENI. The CDR3 has 12 amino acids. Trimming removed 5 bases from V and 2 bases from J, with 7 bases in between. The entire variable domain, with the rest obtained from reference TRBV18 and TRBJ2-7, is as follows: NAGVMQNPRHLVRRRGQEARLRCSPMKGHSHVYWYRQLPEEGLKFMVYLQKENIIDESGMPKERFSAEFPKEGPSILRIQQVVRGDSAAYFCASSDNTYEQYFGPGTRLTVT.

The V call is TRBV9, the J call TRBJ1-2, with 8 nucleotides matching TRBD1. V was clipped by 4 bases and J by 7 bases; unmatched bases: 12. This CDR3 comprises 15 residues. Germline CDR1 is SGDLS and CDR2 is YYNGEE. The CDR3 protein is CASSPLQGQGSGYTF. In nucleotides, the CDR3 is TGTGCCAGCAGCCCTCTTCAAGGACAGGGTAGTGGCTACACCTTC.

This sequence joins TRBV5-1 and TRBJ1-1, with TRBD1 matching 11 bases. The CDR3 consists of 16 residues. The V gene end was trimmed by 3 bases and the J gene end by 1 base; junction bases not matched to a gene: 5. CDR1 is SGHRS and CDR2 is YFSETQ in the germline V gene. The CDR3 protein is CASSSWTGGKNTEAFF. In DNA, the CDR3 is TGCGCCAGCAGCTCATGGACAGGGGGCAAGAACACTGAAGCTTTCTTT.

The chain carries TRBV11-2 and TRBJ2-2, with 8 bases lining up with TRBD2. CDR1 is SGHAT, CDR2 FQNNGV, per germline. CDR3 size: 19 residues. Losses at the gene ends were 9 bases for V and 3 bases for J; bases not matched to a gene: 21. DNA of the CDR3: TGTGCCAGTAAGCCCGGGAGCGATACTTGGCGGGAGGACACCGGGGAGCTGTTTTTT. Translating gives CASKPGSDTWREDTGELFF. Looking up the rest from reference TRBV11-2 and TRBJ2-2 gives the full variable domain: EAGVAQSPRYKIIEKRQSVAFWCNPISGHATLYWYQQILGQGPKLLIQFQNNGVVDDSQLPKDRFSAERLKGVDSTLKIQPAKLEDSAVYLCASKPGSDTWREDTGELFFGEGSRLTVL.

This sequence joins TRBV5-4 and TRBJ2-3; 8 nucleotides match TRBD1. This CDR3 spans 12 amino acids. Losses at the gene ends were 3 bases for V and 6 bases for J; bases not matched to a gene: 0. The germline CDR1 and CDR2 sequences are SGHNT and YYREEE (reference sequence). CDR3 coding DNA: TGTGCCAGCAGCTGGGACAGGGATACGCAGTATTTT. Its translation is CASSWDRDTQYF.

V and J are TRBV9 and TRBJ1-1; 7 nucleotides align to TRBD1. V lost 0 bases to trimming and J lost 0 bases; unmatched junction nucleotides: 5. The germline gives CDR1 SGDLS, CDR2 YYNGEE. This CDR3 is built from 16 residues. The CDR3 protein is CASSVAPGGLNTEAFF. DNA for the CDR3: TGTGCCAGCAGCGTAGCGCCAGGGGGACTGAACACTGAAGCTTTCTTT.

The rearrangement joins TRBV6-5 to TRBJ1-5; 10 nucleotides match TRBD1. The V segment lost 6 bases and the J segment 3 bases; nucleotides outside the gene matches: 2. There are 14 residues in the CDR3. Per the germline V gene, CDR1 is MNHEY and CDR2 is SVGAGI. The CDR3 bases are TGTGCCAGCAGGACAGGGGGCGACAATCAGCCCCAGCATTTT. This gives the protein CASRTGGDNQPQHF.

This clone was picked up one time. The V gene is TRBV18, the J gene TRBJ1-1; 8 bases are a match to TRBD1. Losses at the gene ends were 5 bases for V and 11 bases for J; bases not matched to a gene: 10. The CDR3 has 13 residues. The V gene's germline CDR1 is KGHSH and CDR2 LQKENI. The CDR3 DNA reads TGTGCCAGCTCATCCACAGGGGGTGGTACCGCTTTCTTT. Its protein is CASSSTGGGTAFF.

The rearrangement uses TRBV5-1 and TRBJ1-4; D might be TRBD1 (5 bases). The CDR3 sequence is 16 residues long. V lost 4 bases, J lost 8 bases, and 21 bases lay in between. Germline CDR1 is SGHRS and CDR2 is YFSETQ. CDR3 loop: CASSGGRSSKEEKLFF. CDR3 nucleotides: TGCGCCAGCAGCGGGGGGAGGAGCTCTAAGGAGGAAAAACTGTTTTTT.

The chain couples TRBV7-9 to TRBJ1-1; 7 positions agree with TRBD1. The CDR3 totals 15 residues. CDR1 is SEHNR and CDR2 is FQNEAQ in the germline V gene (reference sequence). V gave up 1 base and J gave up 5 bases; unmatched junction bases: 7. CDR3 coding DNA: TGTGCCAGCAGCTTAGACAGGGGTGGGACAACTGAAGCTTTCTTT. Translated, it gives CASSLDRGGTTEAFF.

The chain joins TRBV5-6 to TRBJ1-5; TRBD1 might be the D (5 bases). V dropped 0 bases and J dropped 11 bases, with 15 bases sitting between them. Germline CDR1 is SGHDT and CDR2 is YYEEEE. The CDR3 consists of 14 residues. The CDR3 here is CASSLAGQVFSQHF. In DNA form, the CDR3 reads TGTGCCAGCAGCTTGGCCGGACAAGTTTTCTCCCAGCATTTT.

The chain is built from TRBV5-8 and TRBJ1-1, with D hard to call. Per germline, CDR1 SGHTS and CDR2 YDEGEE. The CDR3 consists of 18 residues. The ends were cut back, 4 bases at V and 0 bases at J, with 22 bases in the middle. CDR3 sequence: CASSPPHTYSPMNTEAFF. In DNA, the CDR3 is TGTGCCAGCAGCCCCCCCCACACTTATAGCCCAATGAACACTGAAGCTTTCTTT.

Here the CDR3 reads CASSPSVANTGELFF. The CDR3, as DNA: TGTGCCAGCAGTCCTAGCGTTGCAAACACCGGGGAGCTGTTTTTT. The genes are TRBV7-6 and TRBJ2-2, with a tentative D call TRBD2 (6 bases). The CDR3 has 15 amino acids. Trimming stripped 6 bases from V and 2 bases from J, with 13 bases between. Germline CDR1 and CDR2: SGHVS and FNYEAQ.

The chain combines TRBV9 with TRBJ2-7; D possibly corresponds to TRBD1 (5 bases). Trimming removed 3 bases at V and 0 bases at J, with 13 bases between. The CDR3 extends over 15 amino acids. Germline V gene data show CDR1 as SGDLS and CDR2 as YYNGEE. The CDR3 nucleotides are TGTGCCAGCAGCGCACAGGTTTTTGGCTCCTACGAGCAGTACTTC. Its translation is CASSAQVFGSYEQYF.

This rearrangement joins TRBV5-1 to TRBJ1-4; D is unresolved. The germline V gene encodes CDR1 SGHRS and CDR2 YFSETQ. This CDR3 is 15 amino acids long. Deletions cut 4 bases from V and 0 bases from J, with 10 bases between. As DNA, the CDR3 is TGCGCCAGCAGCGGAGGAGGAACAACTAATGAAAAACTGTTTTTT. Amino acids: CASSGGGTTNEKLFF.